The rows below give T cell receptor beta chains drawn from one sample of a study of shared clonotypes between healthy human individuals. The protocol was immunoSEQ multiplex PCR, while the TCRdb copy is restricted to in-frame clones and leaves out a portion. The sample includes millions of clones, 90% to 95% of them seen just once. The sample taken for sequencing was naive CD4+ T cells sorted from blood. These receptors came from a man younger than 35 in good health. Each CDR3 is given with its conserved first and last residue. The D gene is left open where the match is weak.

j_call,v_call,d_call,cdr3_aa
TRBJ2-5,TRBV10-3,TRBD2,CAISESGGGPSETQYF
TRBJ1-1,TRBV2,TRBD1,CASRQGLNTEAFF
TRBJ2-5,TRBV25-1,NA,CASGTSGVEAQYF
TRBJ2-5,TRBV27,TRBD1,CASSPGTGVETQYF
TRBJ1-1,TRBV25-1,NA,CASSEGLVNTEAFF
TRBJ2-1,TRBV10-3,TRBD1,CAISGHGAGTGAYNEQFF
TRBJ2-7,TRBV4-3,TRBD1,CASSPGDRAYEQYF
TRBJ2-2,TRBV5-1,NA,CASNHRGGELFF
TRBJ1-3,TRBV5-5,TRBD1,CASSLEGASGNTIYF
TRBJ2-3,TRBV5-1,NA,CASSPQGTDTQYF
TRBJ2-3,TRBV11-3,TRBD2,CASSDLADTDTQYF
TRBJ2-3,TRBV10-3,NA,CAISQRGGPTDTQYF
TRBJ1-6,TRBV5-6,NA,CASSPPWGTDNSPLHF
TRBJ2-7,TRBV5-1,TRBD1,CASSWTGTPYEQYF
TRBJ1-1,TRBV30,NA,CAWRGGQNTEAFF
TRBJ2-1,TRBV27,TRBD2,CASSPTGTNTYNEQFF
TRBJ2-1,TRBV7-6,TRBD2,CASSPRPAGAYNEQFF
TRBJ1-2,TRBV28,TRBD1,CASQDRSYGYTF
TRBJ1-1,TRBV6-1,TRBD1,CASSEGDRGSEAFF
TRBJ2-7,TRBV27,TRBD2,CASSLGRGAYEQYF
TRBJ2-7,TRBV5-1,NA,CASTEETYEQYF
TRBJ1-3,TRBV7-6,NA,CASSSRPGDGNTIYF
TRBJ2-1,TRBV4-2,TRBD2,CASSQDLTSAKTQFF
TRBJ2-3,TRBV30,NA,CAWTGGGTDTQYF
TRBJ1-6,TRBV5-4,NA,CASSAEQGNSPLHF
TRBJ1-3,TRBV11-2,TRBD1,CASSRTGDSGNTIYF
TRBJ1-6,TRBV2,NA,CASRGPAGSPLHF
TRBJ2-7,TRBV6-6,NA,CASSYSFNGGYEQYF
TRBJ2-5,TRBV12-5,TRBD2,CASGGGLAGQETQYF
TRBJ1-3,TRBV2,NA,CASYRESSGNTIYF
TRBJ2-7,TRBV14,NA,CASSQAMEQYF
TRBJ2-5,TRBV5-4,TRBD1,CASSLGQGETQYF
TRBJ2-3,TRBV10-2,NA,CASSDSGTSRSTDTQYF
TRBJ2-2,TRBV5-4,TRBD2,CASSRTGGGSSGELFF
TRBJ1-6,TRBV2,TRBD1,CASSEWGQTSFPLHF
TRBJ1-6,TRBV25-1,NA,CASSAVEGFHSPLHF
TRBJ1-4,TRBV4-1,TRBD1,CASSQTFGTGFEKLFF
TRBJ2-7,TRBV5-1,NA,CASSSSTPYEQYF
TRBJ1-5,TRBV29-1,TRBD1,CSAGRGQDQPQHF
TRBJ1-1,TRBV18,NA,CASSPPDGMNTEALF
TRBJ2-7,TRBV27,NA,CATARSGGYEQYF
TRBJ1-2,TRBV9,TRBD1,CASRAPGTGYNYGYTF
TRBJ2-1,TRBV10-3,TRBD2,CAIRETSGRIDEQFF
TRBJ1-4,TRBV6-5,TRBD1,CASSKTGINEKLFF
TRBJ1-2,TRBV9,NA,CASSGTNYGYTF
TRBJ2-2,TRBV2,TRBD1,CASALDRGKNTGELFF
TRBJ1-5,TRBV19,TRBD1,CASSTFGPGGAGNQPQHF
TRBJ1-2,TRBV19,NA,CASSPITGSYGYTF
TRBJ1-1,TRBV6-5,NA,CASSYIRQPPNTEAFF
TRBJ1-1,TRBV30,NA,CAWRGKGNTEAFF
TRBJ1-1,TRBV28,NA,CASSLGNPGLNTEAFF
TRBJ1-2,TRBV10-3,TRBD1,CAIYPGTGYGYTF
TRBJ1-5,TRBV2,NA,CASSGPDQPQHF
TRBJ2-2,TRBV19,TRBD2,CASRTPGGNTGELFF